Below are 2 T cell receptor beta chains sequenced from a single sample in a study of cytomegalovirus exposure and HLA in healthy donors. Both 60 Vbeta primers and 13 Jbeta primers went into the PCR. Assay: immunoSEQ multiplex PCR; the TCRdb copy retains only in-frame clones and omits some. The sample has over 60,000 clones. Sequencing was performed on PBMCs. The receptors come from a female donor in good health and CMV-seropositive.

The rearrangement joins TRBV7-2 to TRBJ2-1, with TRBD1 identical over 11 bases. This CDR3 is 14 amino acids long. The V gene's germline CDR1 is SGHTA and CDR2 FQGNSA. V dropped 5 bases and J dropped 12; count of bases not matched to a gene: 9. The CDR3 loop is CASSVDRGQVVQFF. The CDR3 DNA reads TGTGCCAGCAGCGTGGACAGGGGGCAGGTCGTGCAGTTCTTC. Full variable domain (remainder filled in from reference TRBV7-2 and TRBJ2-1): GAGVSQSPSNKVTEKGKDVELRCDPISGHTALYWYRQSLGQGLEFLIYFQGNSAPDKSGLPSDRFSAERTGGSVSTLTIQRTQQEDSAVYLCASSVDRGQVVQFFGPGTRLTVL.

The rearrangement links TRBV5-1 to TRBJ2-1, with 7 nucleotides matching TRBD2. Germline V gene data show CDR1 as SGHRS and CDR2 as YFSETQ. Trimming removed 0 bases from V and 7 bases from J; junction bases left unmatched: 10. This CDR3 has 16 residues. In DNA, the CDR3 is TGCGCCAGCAGCTTGGCAGCGGGAACATGGGGGAATGAGCAGTTCTTC. Protein sequence: CASSLAAGTWGNEQFF.